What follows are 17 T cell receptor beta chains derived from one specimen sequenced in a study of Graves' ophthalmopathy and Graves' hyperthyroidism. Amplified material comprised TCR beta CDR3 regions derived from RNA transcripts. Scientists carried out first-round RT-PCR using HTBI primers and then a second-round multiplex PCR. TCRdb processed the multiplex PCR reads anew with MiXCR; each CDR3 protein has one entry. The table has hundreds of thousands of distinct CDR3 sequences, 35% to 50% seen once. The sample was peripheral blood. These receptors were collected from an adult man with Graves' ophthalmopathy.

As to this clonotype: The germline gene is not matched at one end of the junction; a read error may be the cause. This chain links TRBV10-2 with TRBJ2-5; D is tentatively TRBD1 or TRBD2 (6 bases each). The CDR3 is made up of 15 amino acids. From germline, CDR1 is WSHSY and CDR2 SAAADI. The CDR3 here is CASSDLRGAGETQYF. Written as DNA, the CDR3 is TGTGCCAGCAGCGACCTGAGGGGGGCCGGGGAGACCCAGTACTTC.

The CDR3 DNA is TGTGCCAGCATACATAGACAGGGAATAGGGGAGACCCAGTACTTC. Translating it yields CASIHRQGIGETQYF. This chain links TRBV6-5 with TRBJ2-5; 7 bases fit TRBD1. Trimming cost V 7 bases and J 5 bases; bases outside gene matches: 13. CDR3 length: 15 residues. Per the germline V gene, CDR1 is MNHEY and CDR2 is SVGAGI.

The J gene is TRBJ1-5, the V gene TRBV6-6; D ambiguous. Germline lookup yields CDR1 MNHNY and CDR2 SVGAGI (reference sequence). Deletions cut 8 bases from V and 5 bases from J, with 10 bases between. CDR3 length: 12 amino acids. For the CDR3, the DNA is TGTGCCAGCCTGGAAGGTTATCAGCCCCAGCATTTT. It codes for CASLEGYQPQHF.

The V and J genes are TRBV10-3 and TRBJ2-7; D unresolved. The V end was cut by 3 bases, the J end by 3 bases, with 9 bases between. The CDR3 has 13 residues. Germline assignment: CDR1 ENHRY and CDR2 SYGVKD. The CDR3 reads CAISDIGDYEQYF. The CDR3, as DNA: TGTGCCATCAGTGACATTGGGGACTACGAGCAGTACTTC.

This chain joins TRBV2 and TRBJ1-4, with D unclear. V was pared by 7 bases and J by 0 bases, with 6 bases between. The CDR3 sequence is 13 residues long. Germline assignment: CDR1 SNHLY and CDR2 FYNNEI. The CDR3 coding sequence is TGTGCCAGCACCAAGACAACTAATGAAAAACTGTTTTTT. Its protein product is CASTKTTNEKLFF.

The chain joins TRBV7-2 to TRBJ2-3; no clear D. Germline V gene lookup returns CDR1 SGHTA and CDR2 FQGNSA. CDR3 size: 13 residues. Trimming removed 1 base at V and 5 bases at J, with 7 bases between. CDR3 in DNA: TGTGCCAGCAGCTTAGAGTGGGTAGATACGCAGTATTTT. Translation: CASSLEWVDTQYF.

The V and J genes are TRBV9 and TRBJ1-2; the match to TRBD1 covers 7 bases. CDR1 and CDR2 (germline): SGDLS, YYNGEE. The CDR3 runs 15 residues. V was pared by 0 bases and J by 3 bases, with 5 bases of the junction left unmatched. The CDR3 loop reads CASSVVTGTHYGYTF. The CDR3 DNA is TGTGCCAGCAGCGTAGTGACAGGGACTCACTATGGCTACACCTTC.

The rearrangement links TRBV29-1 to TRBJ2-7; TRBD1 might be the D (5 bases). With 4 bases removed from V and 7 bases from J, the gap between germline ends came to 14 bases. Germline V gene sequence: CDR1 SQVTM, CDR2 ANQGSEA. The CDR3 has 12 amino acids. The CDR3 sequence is CSVVLDTGEQYF. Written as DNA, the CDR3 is TGCAGCGTTGTGTTGGACACCGGGGAGCAGTACTTC.

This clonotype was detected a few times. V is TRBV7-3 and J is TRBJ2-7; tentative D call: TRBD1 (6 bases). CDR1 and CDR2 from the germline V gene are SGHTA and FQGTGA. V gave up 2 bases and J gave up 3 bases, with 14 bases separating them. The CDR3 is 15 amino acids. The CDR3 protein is CASSLDRTPFYEQYF. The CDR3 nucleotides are TGTGCCAGCAGCTTAGACAGGACCCCCTTCTACGAGCAGTACTTC.

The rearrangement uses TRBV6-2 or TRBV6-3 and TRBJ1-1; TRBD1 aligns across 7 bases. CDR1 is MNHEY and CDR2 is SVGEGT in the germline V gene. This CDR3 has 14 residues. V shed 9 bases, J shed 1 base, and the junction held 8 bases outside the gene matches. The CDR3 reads CASLTGKGNTEAFF. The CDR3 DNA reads TGTGCCAGTTTGACAGGGAAAGGGAACACTGAAGCTTTCTTT.

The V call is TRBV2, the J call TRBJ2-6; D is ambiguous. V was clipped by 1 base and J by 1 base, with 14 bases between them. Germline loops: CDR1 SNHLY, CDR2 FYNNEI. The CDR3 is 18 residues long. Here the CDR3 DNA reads TGTGCCAGCAGTGAAGGGGCAGGTGTCCTATCTGGGGCCAACGTCCTGACTTTC. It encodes CASSEGAGVLSGANVLTF.

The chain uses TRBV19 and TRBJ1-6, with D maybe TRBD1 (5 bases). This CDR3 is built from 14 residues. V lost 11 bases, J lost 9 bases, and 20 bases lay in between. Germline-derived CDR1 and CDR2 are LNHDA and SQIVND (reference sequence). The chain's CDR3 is CAWGPLGIGSPLHF. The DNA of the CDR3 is TGTGCCTGGGGACCCCTCGGGATAGGTTCACCCCTCCACTTT.

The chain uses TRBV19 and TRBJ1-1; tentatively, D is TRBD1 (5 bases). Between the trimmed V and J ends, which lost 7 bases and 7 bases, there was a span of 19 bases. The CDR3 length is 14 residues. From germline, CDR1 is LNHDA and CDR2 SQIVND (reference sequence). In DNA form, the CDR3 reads TGTGCCAGTAACCTCCTGAGGGGTACGAGTGAAGCTTTCTTT. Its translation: CASNLLRGTSEAFF.

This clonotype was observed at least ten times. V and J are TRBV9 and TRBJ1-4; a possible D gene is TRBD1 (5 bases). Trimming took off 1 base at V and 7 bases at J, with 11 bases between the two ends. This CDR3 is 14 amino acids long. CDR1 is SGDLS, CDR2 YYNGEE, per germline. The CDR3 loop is CASSVNQGGEKLFF. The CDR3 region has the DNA TGTGCCAGCAGCGTAAACCAGGGCGGTGAAAAACTGTTTTTT.

As DNA, the CDR3 is TGTGCCAGCAGCCTGGGACAGGCCTATTCGGGTGAGCAGTTCTTC. Translated, it gives CASSLGQAYSGEQFF. The J gene is TRBJ2-5, the V gene TRBV7-2; 8 bases match TRBD1. The end of the DNA fits TRBJ2-1 better, so the J call may be wrong. CDR1 and CDR2 from the germline V gene are SGHTA and FQGNSA. The CDR3 runs 15 residues.

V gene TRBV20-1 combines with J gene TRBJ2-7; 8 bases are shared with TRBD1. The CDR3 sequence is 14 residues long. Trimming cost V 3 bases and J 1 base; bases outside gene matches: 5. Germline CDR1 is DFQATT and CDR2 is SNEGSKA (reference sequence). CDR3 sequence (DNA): TGCAGTGCTAGTGACAGGGGTTCATCCTACGAGCAGTACTTC. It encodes CSASDRGSSYEQYF.

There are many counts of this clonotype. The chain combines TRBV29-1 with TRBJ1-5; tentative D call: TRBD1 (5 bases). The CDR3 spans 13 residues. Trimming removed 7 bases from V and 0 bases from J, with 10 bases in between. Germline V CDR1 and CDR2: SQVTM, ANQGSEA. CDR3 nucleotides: TGCAGCGCACAGACAGCTAGCAATCAGCCCCAGCATTTT. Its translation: CSAQTASNQPQHF. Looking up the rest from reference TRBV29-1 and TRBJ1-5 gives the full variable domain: SAVISQKPSRDICQRGTSLTIQCQVDSQVTMMFWYRQQPGQSLTLIATANQGSEATYESGFVIDKFPISRPNLTFSTLTVSNMSPEDSSIYLCSAQTASNQPQHFGDGTRLSIL.